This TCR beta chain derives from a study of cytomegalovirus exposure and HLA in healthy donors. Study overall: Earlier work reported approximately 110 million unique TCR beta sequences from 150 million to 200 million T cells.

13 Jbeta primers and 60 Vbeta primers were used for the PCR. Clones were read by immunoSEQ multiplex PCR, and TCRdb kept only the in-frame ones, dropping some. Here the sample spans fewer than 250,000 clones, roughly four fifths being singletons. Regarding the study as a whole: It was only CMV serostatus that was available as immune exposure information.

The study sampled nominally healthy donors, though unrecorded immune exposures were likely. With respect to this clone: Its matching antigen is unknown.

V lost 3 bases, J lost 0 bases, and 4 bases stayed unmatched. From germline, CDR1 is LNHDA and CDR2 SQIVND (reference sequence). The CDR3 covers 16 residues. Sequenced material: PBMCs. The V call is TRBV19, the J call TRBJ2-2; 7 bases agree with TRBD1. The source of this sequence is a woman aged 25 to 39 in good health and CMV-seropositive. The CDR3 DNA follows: TGTGCCAGTAGTATCGAGGGGGCAACGAACACCGGGGAGCTGTTTTTT. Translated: CASSIEGATNTGELFF.